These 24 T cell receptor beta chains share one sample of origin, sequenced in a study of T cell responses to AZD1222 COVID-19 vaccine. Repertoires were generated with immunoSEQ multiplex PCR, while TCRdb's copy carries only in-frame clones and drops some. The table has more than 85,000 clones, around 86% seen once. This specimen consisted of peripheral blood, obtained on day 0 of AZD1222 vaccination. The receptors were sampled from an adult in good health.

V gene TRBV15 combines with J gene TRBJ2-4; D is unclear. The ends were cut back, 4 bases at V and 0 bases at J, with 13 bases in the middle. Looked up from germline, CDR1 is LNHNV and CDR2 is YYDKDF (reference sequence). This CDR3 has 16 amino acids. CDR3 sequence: CATSTPSPGAKNIQYF. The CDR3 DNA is TGTGCCACCAGCACCCCCTCCCCGGGAGCCAAAAACATTCAGTACTTC.

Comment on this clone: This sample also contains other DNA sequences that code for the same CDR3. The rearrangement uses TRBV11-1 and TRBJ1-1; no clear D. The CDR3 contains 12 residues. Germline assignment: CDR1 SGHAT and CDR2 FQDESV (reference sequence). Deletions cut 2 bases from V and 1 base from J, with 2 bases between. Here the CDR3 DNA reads TGTGCCAGCAGCTTATCGAACACTGAAGCTTTCTTT. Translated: CASSLSNTEAFF.

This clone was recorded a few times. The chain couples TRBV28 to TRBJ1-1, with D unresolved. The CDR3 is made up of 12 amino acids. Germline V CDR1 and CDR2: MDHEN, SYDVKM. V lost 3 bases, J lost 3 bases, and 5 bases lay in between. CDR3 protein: CASSFVDTEAFF. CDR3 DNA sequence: TGTGCCAGCAGTTTCGTTGACACTGAAGCTTTCTTT.

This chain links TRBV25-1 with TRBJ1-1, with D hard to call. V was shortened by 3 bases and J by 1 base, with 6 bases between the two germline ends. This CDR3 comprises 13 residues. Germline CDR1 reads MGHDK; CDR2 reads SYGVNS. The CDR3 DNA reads TGTGCCAGCAGTGACCTTAAGAACACTGAAGCTTTCTTT. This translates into CASSDLKNTEAFF.

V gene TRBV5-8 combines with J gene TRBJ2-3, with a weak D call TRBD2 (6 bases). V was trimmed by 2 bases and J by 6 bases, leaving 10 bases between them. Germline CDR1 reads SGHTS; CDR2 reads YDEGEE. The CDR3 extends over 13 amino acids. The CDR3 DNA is TGTGCCAGCAGCTTAACAAGCGGGGATACGCAGTATTTT. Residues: CASSLTSGDTQYF.

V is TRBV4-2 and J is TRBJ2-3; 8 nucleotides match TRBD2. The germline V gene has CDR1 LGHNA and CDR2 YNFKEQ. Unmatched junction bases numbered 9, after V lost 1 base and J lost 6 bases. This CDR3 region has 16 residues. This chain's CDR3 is CASSQGLANAGDTQYF. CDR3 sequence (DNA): TGTGCCAGCAGCCAAGGACTAGCGAACGCCGGGGATACGCAGTATTTT.

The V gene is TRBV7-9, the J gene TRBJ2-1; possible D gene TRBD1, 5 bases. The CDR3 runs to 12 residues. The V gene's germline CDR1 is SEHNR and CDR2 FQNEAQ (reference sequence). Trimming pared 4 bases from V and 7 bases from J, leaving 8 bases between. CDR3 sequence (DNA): TGTGCCAGCAGCTCGCAGGGAAATGAGCAGTTCTTC. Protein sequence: CASSSQGNEQFF.

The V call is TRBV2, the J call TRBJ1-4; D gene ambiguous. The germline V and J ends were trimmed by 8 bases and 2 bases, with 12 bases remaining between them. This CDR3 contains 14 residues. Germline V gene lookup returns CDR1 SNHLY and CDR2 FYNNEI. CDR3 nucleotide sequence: TGTGCCAGCGTTCGCAGCTCGACTAATGAAAAACTGTTTTTT. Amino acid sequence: CASVRSSTNEKLFF.

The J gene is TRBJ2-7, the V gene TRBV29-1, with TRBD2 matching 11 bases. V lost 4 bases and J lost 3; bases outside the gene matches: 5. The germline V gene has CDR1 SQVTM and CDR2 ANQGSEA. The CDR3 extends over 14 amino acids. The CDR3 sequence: CSVVTSGTVYEQYF. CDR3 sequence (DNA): TGCAGCGTTGTGACTAGCGGGACGGTCTACGAGCAGTACTTC.

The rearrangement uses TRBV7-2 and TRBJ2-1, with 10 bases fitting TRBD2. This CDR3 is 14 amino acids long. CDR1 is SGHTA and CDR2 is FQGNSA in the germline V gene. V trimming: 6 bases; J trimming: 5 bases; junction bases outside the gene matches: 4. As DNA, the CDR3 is TGTGCCAGCAGAGCCGGGACTAGCGACAATGAGCAGTTCTTC. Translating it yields CASRAGTSDNEQFF.

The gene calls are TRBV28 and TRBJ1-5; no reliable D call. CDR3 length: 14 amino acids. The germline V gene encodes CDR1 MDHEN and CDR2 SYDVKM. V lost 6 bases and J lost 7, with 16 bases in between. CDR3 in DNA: TGTGCCAGCAGGGCCGGGCATGCCCCACAGCCCCAGCATTTT. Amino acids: CASRAGHAPQPQHF.

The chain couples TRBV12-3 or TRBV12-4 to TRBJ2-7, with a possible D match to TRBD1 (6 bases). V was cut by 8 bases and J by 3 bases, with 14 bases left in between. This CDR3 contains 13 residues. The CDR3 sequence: CASSRDNNYEQYF. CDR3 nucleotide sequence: TGTGCCAGCTCCCGGGACAATAACTACGAGCAGTACTTC.

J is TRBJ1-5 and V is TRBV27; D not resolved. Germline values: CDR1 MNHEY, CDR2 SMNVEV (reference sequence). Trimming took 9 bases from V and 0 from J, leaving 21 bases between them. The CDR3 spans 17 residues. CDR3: CARTFGWVSDSNQPQHF. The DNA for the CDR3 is TGTGCCAGGACATTTGGGTGGGTCAGCGATAGCAATCAGCCCCAGCATTTT.

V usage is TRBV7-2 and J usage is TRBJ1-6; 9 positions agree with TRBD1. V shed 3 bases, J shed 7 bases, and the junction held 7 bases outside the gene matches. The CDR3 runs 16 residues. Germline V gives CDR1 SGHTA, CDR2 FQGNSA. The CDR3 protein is CASSFYGTGGNSPLHF. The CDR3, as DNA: TGTGCCAGCAGCTTTTATGGTACAGGGGGCAATTCACCCCTCCACTTT.

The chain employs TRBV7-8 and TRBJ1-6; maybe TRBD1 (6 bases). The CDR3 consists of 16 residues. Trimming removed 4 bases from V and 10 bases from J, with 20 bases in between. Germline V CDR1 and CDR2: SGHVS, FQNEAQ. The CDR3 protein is CASSSWTDPSGSPLHF. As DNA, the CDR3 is TGTGCCAGCAGCTCCTGGACAGACCCAAGTGGGTCACCCCTCCACTTT.

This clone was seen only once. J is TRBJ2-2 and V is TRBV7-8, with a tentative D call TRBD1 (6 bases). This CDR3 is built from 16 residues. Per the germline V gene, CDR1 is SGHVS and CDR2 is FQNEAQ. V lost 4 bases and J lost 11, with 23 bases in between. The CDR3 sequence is CASSSLLTPGQGELFF. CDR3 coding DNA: TGTGCCAGCAGCTCCCTCCTAACCCCGGGACAAGGAGAGCTGTTTTTT.

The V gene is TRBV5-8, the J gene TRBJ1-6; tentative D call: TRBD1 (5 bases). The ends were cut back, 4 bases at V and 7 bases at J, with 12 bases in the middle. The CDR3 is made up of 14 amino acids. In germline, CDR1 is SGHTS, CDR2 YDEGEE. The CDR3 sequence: CASSPGLRNSPLHF. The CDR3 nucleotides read TGTGCCAGCAGCCCGGGGCTGAGGAATTCACCCCTCCACTTT.

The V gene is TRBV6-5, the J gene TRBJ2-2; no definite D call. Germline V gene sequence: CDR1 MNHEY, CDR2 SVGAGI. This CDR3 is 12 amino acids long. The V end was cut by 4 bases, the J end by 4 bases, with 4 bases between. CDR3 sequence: CASSSPTGELFF. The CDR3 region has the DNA TGTGCCAGCAGTTCGCCCACCGGGGAGCTGTTTTTT.

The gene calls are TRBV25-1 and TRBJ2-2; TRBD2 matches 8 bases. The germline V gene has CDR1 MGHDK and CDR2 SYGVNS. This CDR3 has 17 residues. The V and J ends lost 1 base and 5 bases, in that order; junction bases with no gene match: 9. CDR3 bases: TGTGCCAGCAGTGAATCTCCGCTGATAGCGGGGACCGGGGAGCTGTTTTTT. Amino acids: CASSESPLIAGTGELFF.

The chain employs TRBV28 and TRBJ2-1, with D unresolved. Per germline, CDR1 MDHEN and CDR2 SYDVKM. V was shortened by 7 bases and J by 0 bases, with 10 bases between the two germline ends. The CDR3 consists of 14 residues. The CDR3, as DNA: TGTGCCAGCACCCAATCGAGCTCCTACAATGAGCAGTTCTTC. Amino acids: CASTQSSSYNEQFF.

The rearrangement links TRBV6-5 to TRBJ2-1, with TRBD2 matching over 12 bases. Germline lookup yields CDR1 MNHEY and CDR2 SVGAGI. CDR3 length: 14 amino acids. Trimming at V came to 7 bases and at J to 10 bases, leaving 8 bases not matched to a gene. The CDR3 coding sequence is TGTGCCAGCACTCGACTAGCGGGAGCGTGGGAGCAGTTCTTC. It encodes CASTRLAGAWEQFF.

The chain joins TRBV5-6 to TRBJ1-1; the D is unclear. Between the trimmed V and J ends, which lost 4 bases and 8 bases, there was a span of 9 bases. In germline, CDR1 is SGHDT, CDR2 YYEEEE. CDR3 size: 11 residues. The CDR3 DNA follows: TGTGCCAGCAGCGCAACAAAGGAAGCTTTCTTT. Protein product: CASSATKEAFF.

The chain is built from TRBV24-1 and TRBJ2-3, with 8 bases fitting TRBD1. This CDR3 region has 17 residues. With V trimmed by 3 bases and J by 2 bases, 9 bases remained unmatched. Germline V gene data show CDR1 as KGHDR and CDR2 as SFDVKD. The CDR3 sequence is CATSDPPDRVHTDTQYF. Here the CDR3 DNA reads TGTGCCACCAGTGATCCCCCGGACAGGGTTCACACAGATACGCAGTATTTT.

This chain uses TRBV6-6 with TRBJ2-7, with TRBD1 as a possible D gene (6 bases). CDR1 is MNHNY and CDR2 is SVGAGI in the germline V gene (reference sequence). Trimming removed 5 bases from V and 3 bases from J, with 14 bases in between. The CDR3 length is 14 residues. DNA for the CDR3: TGTGCCAGCAGTAAGCCCGGGACATTCTACGAGCAGTACTTC. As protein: CASSKPGTFYEQYF.